The present entry profiles one T cell receptor (beta chain) with its context. The data were produced by immunoSEQ multiplex PCR, yet TCRdb's version contains in-frame clones alone and is incomplete. The sample consists of approximately 110,000 clones, more than 70% of them appearing once. The CDR3 consists of 14 residues. Trimming cost V 4 bases and J 2 bases; bases outside gene matches: 2. The germline CDR1 and CDR2 sequences are LNHDA and SQIVND (reference sequence). The data belong to a study of blood T cell repertoires in COVID-19. Patients from Seattle were sampled longitudinally, starting during active infection.

This receptor was obtained from a woman aged 60-70 years with COVID-19, enrolled during active disease. Source material: peripheral blood. V gene TRBV19 combines with J gene TRBJ1-5, with 7 bases that match TRBD1. The CDR3: CASSKGGGNQPQHF. The CDR3 DNA reads TGTGCCAGTAGTAAAGGGGGCGGCAATCAGCCCCAGCATTTT.